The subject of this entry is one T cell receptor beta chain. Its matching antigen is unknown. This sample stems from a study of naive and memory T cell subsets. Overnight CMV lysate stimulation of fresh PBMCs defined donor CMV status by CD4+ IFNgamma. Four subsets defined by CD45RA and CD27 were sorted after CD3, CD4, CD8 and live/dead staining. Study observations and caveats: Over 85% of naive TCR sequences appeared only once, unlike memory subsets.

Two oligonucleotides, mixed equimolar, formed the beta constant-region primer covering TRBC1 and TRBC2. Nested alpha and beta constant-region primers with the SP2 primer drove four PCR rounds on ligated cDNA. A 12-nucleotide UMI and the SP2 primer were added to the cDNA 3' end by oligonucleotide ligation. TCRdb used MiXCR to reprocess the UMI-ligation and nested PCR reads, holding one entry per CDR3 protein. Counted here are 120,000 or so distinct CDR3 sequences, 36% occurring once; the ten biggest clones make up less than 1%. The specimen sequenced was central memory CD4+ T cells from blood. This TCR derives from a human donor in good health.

CDR3: CASSLNGGIQYF. CDR3 DNA sequence: TGCGCCAGCAGCTTGAACGGGGGGATTCAGTACTTC. V and J are TRBV5-1 and TRBJ2-4; 7 bases are shared with TRBD2. CDR3 length equals 12 residues. In germline, CDR1 is SGHRS, CDR2 YFSETQ. V shed 1 base and J 10 bases; nucleotides not matched to a gene: 2. The whole variable domain, remainder taken from reference TRBV5-1 and TRBJ2-4, is KAGVTQTPRYLIKTRGQQVTLSCSPISGHRSVSWYQQTPGQGLQFLFEYFSETQRNKGNFPGRFSGRQFSNSRSEMNVSTLELGDSALYLCASSLNGGIQYFGAGTRLSVL.